A selection of T cell receptor beta chains follows, all from one sample in a study of blood T cell repertoires in COVID-19. Clones were sequenced by immunoSEQ multiplex PCR, and TCRdb holds only the in-frame ones, with some missing. Altogether around 52,000 clones are present, around 83% being singletons, with the ten largest covering roughly 5%. What was sequenced was peripheral blood. These receptors were taken from a human donor in a cohort sampled during active COVID-19. The CDR3 runs from the conserved cysteine through the conserved F or W. D genes are given only for firm matches. The size of a clone is reported for some rows only, either as once, few or many, or as a class for expanded clones.

j_gene: TRBJ2-3; d_gene: .; len: 15; v_gene: TRBV6-5; abundance: few; CDR3aa: CASSWGGPARNTQYF; CDR3nt: TGTGCCAGCAGTTGGGGGGGCCCTGCAAGAAATACGCAGTATTTT
j_gene: TRBJ2-7; d_gene: TRBD1; len: 14; v_gene: TRBV5-6; abundance: .; CDR3aa: CASSLGTGTYEQYF; CDR3nt: TGTGCCAGCAGCTTAGGGACAGGGACCTACGAGCAGTACTTC
j_gene: TRBJ2-3; d_gene: .; len: 11; v_gene: TRBV7-9; abundance: .; CDR3aa: CASESGDTQYF; CDR3nt: TGTGCCAGCGAAAGCGGAGATACGCAGTATTTT
j_gene: TRBJ2-5; d_gene: .; len: 19; v_gene: TRBV24-1; abundance: .; CDR3aa: CATSALGENRVSNQETQYF; CDR3nt: TGTGCCACCAGTGCTTTAGGAGAGAACAGGGTTTCAAACCAAGAGACCCAGTACTTC
j_gene: TRBJ2-7; d_gene: .; len: 13; v_gene: TRBV7-2; abundance: .; CDR3aa: CASSRSGSPLRNF; CDR3nt: TGTGCCAGCAGCCGTTCAGGGTCCCCGCTAAGGAACTTC
j_gene: TRBJ2-7; d_gene: TRBD1; len: 15; v_gene: TRBV5-1; abundance: .; CDR3aa: CASSLTGAPSYEQYF; CDR3nt: TGCGCCAGCAGCCTGACAGGGGCCCCTAGTTACGAGCAGTACTTC
j_gene: TRBJ1-2; d_gene: .; len: 18; v_gene: TRBV6-2/TRBV6-3; abundance: .; CDR3aa: CASSYKVGQGPPDYGYTF; CDR3nt: TGTGCCAGCAGTTACAAGGTGGGACAAGGGCCCCCTGACTATGGCTACACCTTC
j_gene: TRBJ2-1; d_gene: .; len: 15; v_gene: TRBV3-1/TRBV3-2; abundance: few; CDR3aa: CASSQSELSYNEQFF; CDR3nt: TGTGCCAGCAGCCAAAGCGAGCTCTCCTACAATGAGCAGTTCTTC
j_gene: TRBJ1-6; d_gene: .; len: 12; v_gene: TRBV9; abundance: .; CDR3aa: CASSVLNSPLHF; CDR3nt: TGTGCCAGCAGCGTTTTAAATTCACCCCTCCACTTT
j_gene: TRBJ1-2; d_gene: .; len: 13; v_gene: TRBV5-8; abundance: once; CDR3aa: CASSSDTNYGYTF; CDR3nt: TGTGCCAGCAGTTCGGACACAAACTATGGCTACACCTTC
j_gene: TRBJ2-2; d_gene: TRBD2; len: 15; v_gene: TRBV6-5; abundance: .; CDR3aa: CASKGLAGGTGELFF; CDR3nt: TGTGCCAGCAAGGGACTAGCGGGGGGGACCGGGGAGCTGTTTTTT
j_gene: TRBJ2-5; d_gene: TRBD1; len: 15; v_gene: TRBV27; abundance: .; CDR3aa: CASRLRGHQQETQYF; CDR3nt: TGTGCCAGCAGGCTTAGGGGGCACCAACAAGAGACCCAGTACTTC
j_gene: TRBJ2-5; d_gene: .; len: 14; v_gene: TRBV6-6; abundance: .; CDR3aa: CASSYRPTQETQYF; CDR3nt: TGTGCCAGCAGTTACCGGCCGACTCAAGAGACCCAGTACTTC
j_gene: TRBJ1-5; d_gene: .; len: 13; v_gene: TRBV6-6; abundance: .; CDR3aa: CASRGRRDQPQHF; CDR3nt: TGTGCCAGCAGGGGCAGGAGGGATCAGCCCCAGCATTTT
j_gene: TRBJ1-5; d_gene: TRBD1; len: 13; v_gene: TRBV6-5; abundance: .; CDR3aa: CASSRQGDRPQHF; CDR3nt: TGTGCCAGCAGTCGACAGGGAGATCGGCCCCAGCATTTT
j_gene: TRBJ1-2; d_gene: .; len: 14; v_gene: TRBV19; abundance: .; CDR3aa: CASSISAATYGYTF; CDR3nt: TGTGCCAGTAGTATTTCGGCAGCGACCTATGGCTACACCTTC
j_gene: TRBJ1-2; d_gene: .; len: 14; v_gene: TRBV29-1; abundance: .; CDR3aa: CSVVGDISIYGYTF; CDR3nt: TGCAGCGTTGTAGGGGACATCTCTATCTATGGCTACACCTTC
j_gene: TRBJ1-1; d_gene: .; len: 13; v_gene: TRBV5-1; abundance: .; CDR3aa: CASRLGGPTEAFF; CDR3nt: TGCGCCAGCAGGCTGGGGGGTCCCACTGAAGCTTTCTTT